The source of this T cell receptor (beta chain) is a study of CXCR3-negative and CXCR3-positive naive CD8 T cells. As for the study in general: Libraries each contributed about 1.5 +/- 0.3 million TRB reads, for around 140 million in total.

Among CD8+ T cells, naive ones were CD45RO-CCR7+CD27+CD95-. In preparing the TRB cDNA libraries, 5' RACE with UMI labels was used. TCRdb re-called the 5' RACE reads and gives one entry per CDR3 protein, without DNA. This sample's table reports about 150,000 distinct CDR3 sequences. Concerning this clonotype: The antigen is not known.

Study-level findings and limits: TRBV-TRBJ usage was alike in naive CXCR3-negative and CXCR3-positive cells but differed in memory cells. Comparably high diversity was seen in both naive subsets, and much lower diversity in memory CD8+ cells. A higher hydrophobicity marked the TRB CDR3s of CXCR3-positive naive cells versus CXCR3-negative naive cells.

What was sequenced was naive CXCR3+ CD8+ T cells from blood. Stated subset: CD45RO-CCR7+CD27+CD95- naive CD8+ T cells expressing CXCR3 (TNR3+). The receptor was isolated from a human donor in good health. Some clones in this sample may be carry-over from other donors' samples.

The CDR3 loop is CASSQVGTGEGYTF. The chain uses TRBV4-1 and TRBJ1-2. Germline loops: CDR1 MGHRA, CDR2 YSYEKL. This CDR3 region has 14 residues.